The sequence of this TCR beta chain was determined in a study of blood T cell repertoires in COVID-19. Across the study: PBMCs, B-cell-depleted T cells, or T cells provided the cDNA or gDNA that made up the material.

How the authors handled the data: Scientists estimated how many nucleated cells there were by amplifying reference gene primers. Clones were read by immunoSEQ multiplex PCR, and TCRdb kept only the in-frame ones, dropping some. V and J calls and clone size are given by that table; D and trimming were obtained from the DNA. The sample lists under 30,000 clones, 70% to 90% occurring once. Specimen: peripheral blood. This clonotype originated in a human donor in a cohort sampled during active COVID-19.

The CDR3 reads CASSFPGQGSNEQYF. In DNA, the CDR3 is TGTGCCAGCAGCTTTCCGGGACAGGGGTCTAACGAGCAGTACTTC. The chain recombines TRBV7-2 with TRBJ2-7; 10 bases are shared with TRBD1. Germline lookup yields CDR1 SGHTA and CDR2 FQGNSA. With 3 bases clipped from V and 5 bases from J, the junction kept 7 bases outside the gene matches. The CDR3 has 15 residues.